The 10 T cell receptor beta chains in this list originate from one sample, sequenced in a study of CD8+ T cells in alopecia areata (dated by TCRdb to about 2018). Reading the label with the study, this specimen's time point is: baseline before oral tofacitinib. Libraries were made using the immunoSEQ multiplex PCR assay. For TCR sequencing, RNA was extracted from every sample and reverse transcribed into cDNA to serve as template. As stored in TCRdb, this immuneACCESS dataset retains in-frame rearrangements with V and J assigned. A fraction of the clones does not appear; measured against another copy, unresolved V genes explain less than half of the discrepancy, and the remainder lacks a known reason. This sample gives about 140,000 clones in total; around 51% of them show up just once. Approximately 1% of the sample goes to the ten largest clones. The specimen was CD4+ T cells sorted from blood, collected at week 0. The receptors derive from a human donor with alopecia areata.

This clone showed up just a few times. The V and J genes are TRBV19 and TRBJ2-1; no firm D call. CDR1 and CDR2 (germline): LNHDA, SQIVND (reference sequence). V shed 7 bases and J shed 5 bases, with 9 bases lying between them. The CDR3 length is 12 residues. CDR3 in DNA: TGTGCCAGTATGAGATCTGACAATGAGCAGTTCTTC. It translates to CASMRSDNEQFF.

The gene calls are TRBV4-2 and TRBJ2-2, with D hard to call. This CDR3 has 14 residues. The V end was cut by 5 bases, the J end by 7 bases, with 14 bases between. Germline CDR1 is LGHNA and CDR2 is YNFKEQ. The CDR3 protein is CASSSKEAGGELFF. The CDR3 nucleotides read TGTGCCAGCAGCTCCAAAGAGGCCGGCGGGGAGCTGTTTTTT.

The chain uses TRBV7-2 and TRBJ1-4; maybe TRBD1 (6 bases). The germline V and J ends were trimmed by 0 bases and 8 bases, with 13 bases remaining between them. The CDR3 loop spans 15 amino acids. Germline V gene lookup returns CDR1 SGHTA and CDR2 FQGNSA. CDR3 coding DNA: TGTGCCAGCAGCTTAGCCGGGGGGCGCGGGGAAAAACTGTTTTTT. Translating it yields CASSLAGGRGEKLFF.

This chain links TRBV18 with TRBJ2-7; possible D gene TRBD2, 6 bases. The germline V and J ends were trimmed by 4 bases and 7 bases, with 17 bases remaining between them. The V gene's germline CDR1 is KGHSH and CDR2 LQKENI. The CDR3 has 14 amino acids. The CDR3 loop reads CASSRGAPLWEQYF. The CDR3 nucleotides read TGTGCCAGCTCACGCGGGGCCCCCCTTTGGGAGCAGTACTTC.

The V gene is TRBV6-5, the J gene TRBJ1-2; perhaps TRBD1 as D (6 bases). Germline CDR1 reads MNHEY; CDR2 reads SVGAGI. This CDR3 contains 15 residues. V was clipped by 0 bases and J by 4 bases, with 12 bases between them. CDR3 sequence (DNA): TGTGCCAGCAGTTACTCAGGACAGCTGTCCTATGGCTACACCTTC. It yields the protein CASSYSGQLSYGYTF.

The chain is built from TRBV7-2 and TRBJ2-3, with D unclear. Trimming took off 3 bases at V and 4 bases at J, with 11 bases between the two ends. Germline loops: CDR1 SGHTA, CDR2 FQGNSA. CDR3 length: 14 amino acids. The CDR3 loop reads CASSFQGRADTQYF. The CDR3 bases are TGTGCCAGCAGCTTCCAAGGTCGCGCAGATACGCAGTATTTT.

The chain joins TRBV5-4 to TRBJ2-1, with 10 bases that match TRBD2. Looked up from germline, CDR1 is SGHNT and CDR2 is YYREEE (reference sequence). The trim removed 0 bases at V and 7 bases at J, leaving 7 bases unmatched. The CDR3 is made up of 16 amino acids. CDR3 amino acids: CASSLALAGVGNEQFF. The CDR3 coding sequence is TGTGCCAGCAGCTTGGCCCTAGCGGGAGTCGGAAATGAGCAGTTCTTC.

This clone was seen a few times. Other DNA sequences in the sample encode the same CDR3. The J gene is TRBJ2-2, the V gene TRBV29-1; weak D call: TRBD1 (8 bases). This CDR3 is 13 amino acids long. V gave up 7 bases and J gave up 6 bases, with 15 bases separating them. Germline V CDR1 and CDR2: SQVTM, ANQGSEA. The CDR3 coding sequence is TGCAGCGCAGGACAGGGAGGGGCCGGGGAGCTGTTTTTT. It specifies CSAGQGGAGELFF.

CDR3 in amino acids: CASSSTGPRGGQPQHF. As DNA, the CDR3 is TGTGCCAGCAGCTCGACAGGGCCTCGCGGGGGTCAGCCCCAGCATTTT. The chain carries TRBV27 and TRBJ1-5, with TRBD1 matching 7 bases. CDR3 size: 16 residues. The germline V gene encodes CDR1 MNHEY and CDR2 SMNVEV (reference sequence). Trimming at V came to 6 bases and at J to 6 bases, leaving 14 bases not matched to a gene.

V is TRBV30 and J is TRBJ2-1, with TRBD2 as a possible D gene (5 bases). The V gene lost 1 base and the J gene lost 4 bases, with 11 bases spanning the gap. The CDR3 is 14 amino acids. Germline CDR1 and CDR2: GTSNPN and SVGIG (reference sequence). CDR3 DNA: TGTGCCTGGAGTGGGGGAAGCGGTTACAATGAGCAGTTCTTC. It translates to CAWSGGSGYNEQFF.